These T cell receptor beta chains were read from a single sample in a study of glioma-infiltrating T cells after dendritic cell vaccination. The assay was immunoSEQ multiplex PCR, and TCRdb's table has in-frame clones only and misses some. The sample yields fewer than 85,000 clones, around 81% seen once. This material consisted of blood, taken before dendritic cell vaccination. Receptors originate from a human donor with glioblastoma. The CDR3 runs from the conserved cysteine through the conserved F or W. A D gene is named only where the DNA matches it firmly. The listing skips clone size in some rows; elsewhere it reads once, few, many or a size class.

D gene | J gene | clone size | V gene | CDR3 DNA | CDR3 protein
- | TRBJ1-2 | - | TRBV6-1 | TGTGCCAGCAGTGAAGGCCAGGGGCACTATGGCTACACCTTC | CASSEGQGHYGYTF
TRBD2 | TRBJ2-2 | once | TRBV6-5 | TGTGCCAGCAGCCAAACTAGCGAAAACACCGGGGAGCTGTTTTTT | CASSQTSENTGELFF
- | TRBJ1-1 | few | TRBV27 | TGTGCCAGCACTTTATGGTCACTGACCGGGGGGAAGAACACTGAAGCTTTCTTT | CASTLWSLTGGKNTEAFF
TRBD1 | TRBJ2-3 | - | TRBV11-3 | TGTGCCAGCAGCATGGGACAGTCTCAAGATACGCAGTATTTT | CASSMGQSQDTQYF
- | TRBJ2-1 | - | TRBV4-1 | TGCGCCAGCAGCCCCTATACGTCGGAGGGCAATGAGCAGTTCTTC | CASSPYTSEGNEQFF
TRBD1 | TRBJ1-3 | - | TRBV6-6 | TGTGCCAGCAGTTACCCGGGACAGGGAGCTGGAAACACCATATATTTT | CASSYPGQGAGNTIYF
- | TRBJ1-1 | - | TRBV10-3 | TGTGCCATCAGTTCCACGGGGGGAGACGAAGCTGAAGCTTTCTTT | CAISSTGGDEAEAFF
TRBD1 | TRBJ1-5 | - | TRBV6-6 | TGTGCCAGCAGTTATCCCGGGACAGAGAATCAGCCCCAGCATTTT | CASSYPGTENQPQHF
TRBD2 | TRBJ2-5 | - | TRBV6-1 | TGTGCCAGCAGTGAAGCAAGCGGGGGGACACAAGAGACCCAGTACTTC | CASSEASGGTQETQYF
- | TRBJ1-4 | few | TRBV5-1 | TGCGCCAGCAGCTTTCAGGGTCCTGAAAAACTGTTTTTT | CASSFQGPEKLFF
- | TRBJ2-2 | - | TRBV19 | TGTGCCAGTAGTATAGTGGGGGACTTCACCGGGGAGCTGTTTTTT | CASSIVGDFTGELFF
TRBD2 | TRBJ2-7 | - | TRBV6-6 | TGTGCCAGCACCCGCGAAACGTCCGAGCGGGGGTACGAGCAGTACTTC | CASTRETSERGYEQYF
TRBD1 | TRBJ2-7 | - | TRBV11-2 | TGTGCCAGCAGCTTAGACAGGGGGCGGTACGAGCAGTACTTC | CASSLDRGRYEQYF
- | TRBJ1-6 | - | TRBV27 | TGTGCCAGCAGTTTTTCGCAGTCACCCCTCCACTTT | CASSFSQSPLHF
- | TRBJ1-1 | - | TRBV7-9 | TGTGCCAGCAGCTCCCAGGGCGGAGACACTGAAGCTTTCTTT | CASSSQGGDTEAFF
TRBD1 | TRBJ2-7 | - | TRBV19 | TGTGCCAGTAGCAGCGGACAGGCCCCAACCTACGAGCAGTACTTC | CASSSGQAPTYEQYF
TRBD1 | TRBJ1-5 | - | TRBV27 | TGTGCCAGCAGCACGACAGGGGGCAATCAGCCCCAGCATTTT | CASSTTGGNQPQHF
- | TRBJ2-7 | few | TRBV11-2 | TGTGCCAGCAGCTTAGATCAGGAATGGTTACAGTTGTACGAGCAGTACTTC | CASSLDQEWLQLYEQYF
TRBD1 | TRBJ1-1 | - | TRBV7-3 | TGTGCCAGCAGCCCGGGACAGGGCCCGAACACTGAAGCTTTCTTT | CASSPGQGPNTEAFF
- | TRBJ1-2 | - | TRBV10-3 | TGTGCCATCAGTGAGTCGGAGGTAGGCGTTGGCTACACCTTC | CAISESEVGVGYTF
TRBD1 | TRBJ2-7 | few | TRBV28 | TGTGCCAGCACCCCCTCGGGACAGGGGTCCCACGAGCAGTACTTC | CASTPSGQGSHEQYF
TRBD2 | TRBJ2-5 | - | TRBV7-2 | TGTGCCAGCAGCCCGGGGGTGTCTAGCGGAAACGAAGAGACCCAGTACTTC | CASSPGVSSGNEETQYF
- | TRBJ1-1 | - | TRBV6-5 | TGTGCCAGCAAGACGACAGCGAACACTGAAGCTTTCTTT | CASKTTANTEAFF
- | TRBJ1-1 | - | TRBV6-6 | TGTGCCAGCAGTTTCGGGGGAGCCACTGAAGCTTTCTTT | CASSFGGATEAFF
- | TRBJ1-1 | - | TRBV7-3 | TGTGCCAGCAGCTCCTCAGCGGGGACTGAAGCTTTCTTT | CASSSSAGTEAFF
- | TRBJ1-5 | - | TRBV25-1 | TGTGCCAGCGCGGGGGCTGACAATCAGCCCCAGCATTTT | CASAGADNQPQHF
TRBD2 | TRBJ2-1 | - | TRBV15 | TGTGCCACCAGCAGAGGGGGGACTAGTGTTCCCAATGAGCAGTTCTTC | CATSRGGTSVPNEQFF
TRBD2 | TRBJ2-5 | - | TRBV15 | TGTGCCACCAGCCACGGGGGGGCCGAAGAGACCCAGTACTTC | CATSHGGAEETQYF
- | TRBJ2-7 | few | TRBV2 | TGTGCCAGCAGGGGCCGGGCCTCGGGGGAGCAGTACTTC | CASRGRASGEQYF
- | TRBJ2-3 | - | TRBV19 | TGTGCCAGTAGTACTAGCCCTAGCACAGATACGCAGTATTTT | CASSTSPSTDTQYF
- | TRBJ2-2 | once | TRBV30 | TGTGCCTGGAGCGCAGGGGCCTACACCGGGGAGCTGTTTTTT | CAWSAGAYTGELFF
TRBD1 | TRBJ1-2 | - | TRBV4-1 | TGCGCCAGCAGCCCGACAGGGATCCCTAACTATGGCTACACCTTC | CASSPTGIPNYGYTF
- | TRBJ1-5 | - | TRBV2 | TGTGCCAGCAGTGATAGGGGCTGGGGATATAGCAATCAGCCCCAGCATTTT | CASSDRGWGYSNQPQHF
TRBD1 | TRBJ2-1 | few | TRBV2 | TGTGCCAGCAGTACGACAGGGGTCAATGAGCAGTTCTTC | CASSTTGVNEQFF
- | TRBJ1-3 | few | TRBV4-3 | TGCGCCAGCAGCCAAGACAGTACCTCTGGAAACACCATATATTTT | CASSQDSTSGNTIYF
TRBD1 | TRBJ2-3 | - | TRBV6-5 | TGTGCCAGCAGACCCACAGGGGCAGATACGCAGTATTTT | CASRPTGADTQYF
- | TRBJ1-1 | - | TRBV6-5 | TGTGCCAGCAACCTCAGGGAGAACACTGAAGCTTTCTTT | CASNLRENTEAFF
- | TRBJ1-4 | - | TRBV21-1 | TGTGCCAGCAGCAAGAATATCACAGCAACTAATGAAAAACTGTTTTTT | CASSKNITATNEKLFF
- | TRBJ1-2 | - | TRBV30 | TGTGCCTGGAGTGTGCCCGGGAGTAACTATGGCTACACCTTC | CAWSVPGSNYGYTF
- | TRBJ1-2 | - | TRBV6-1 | TGTGCCAGCAGTGAACCCCTTAACTATGGCTACACCTTC | CASSEPLNYGYTF
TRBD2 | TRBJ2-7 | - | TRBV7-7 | TGTGCCAGCAGCGCCAGCGGGGGATACGAGCAGTACTTC | CASSASGGYEQYF
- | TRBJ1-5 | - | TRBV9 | TGTGCCAGCAGCGTAGGCCCGACAGGTTATCAGCCCCAGCATTTT | CASSVGPTGYQPQHF
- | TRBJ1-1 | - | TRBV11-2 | TGTGCCAGCAGCTTAGACAGGAACACTGAAGCTTTCTTT | CASSLDRNTEAFF
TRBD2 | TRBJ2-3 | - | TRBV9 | TGTGCCAGCAGCGTAGCTATAGGTAGCGGGGGGGCGGATACGCAGTATTTT | CASSVAIGSGGADTQYF
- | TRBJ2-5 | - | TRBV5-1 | TGCGCCAGCAGCTTGGGAGCGACCCAAGAGACCCAGTACTTC | CASSLGATQETQYF
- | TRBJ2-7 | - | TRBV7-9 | TGTGCCAGCAGCTCAGTCAGGGGAGAGTACGAGCAGTACTTC | CASSSVRGEYEQYF
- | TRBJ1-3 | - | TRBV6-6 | TGTGCCGGCAGTGATGACAGGTCTGGAAACACCATATATTTT | CAGSDDRSGNTIYF
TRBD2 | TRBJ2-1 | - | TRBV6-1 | TGTGCCAGCGGAAGTCTAGCGGGGTATGACAATGAGCAGTTCTTC | CASGSLAGYDNEQFF
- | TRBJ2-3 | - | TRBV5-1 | TGCGCCAGCAGTTCGACTGAATTCTGGGATACGCAGTATTTT | CASSSTEFWDTQYF
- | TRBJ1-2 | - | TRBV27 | TGTGCCAGCAGTTTATCAATCTCGGGGTATTTGGGCGGCTACACCTTC | CASSLSISGYLGGYTF
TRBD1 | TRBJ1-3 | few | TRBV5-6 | TGTGCCAGCAGCCCGGGACAGGGGAGAAACACCATATATTTT | CASSPGQGRNTIYF
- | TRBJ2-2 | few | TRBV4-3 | TGCGCCAGCAGCCAAGACGGGAACACCGGGGAGCTGTTTTTT | CASSQDGNTGELFF
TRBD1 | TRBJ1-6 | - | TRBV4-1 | TGCGCCAGCAGCCAAGAAGAGGGGGCTAATTCACCCCTCCACTTT | CASSQEEGANSPLHF
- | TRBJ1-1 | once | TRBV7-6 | TGTGCCAGCAGCTTAGCGCAAGGGACTCTGAACACTGAAGCTTTCTTT | CASSLAQGTLNTEAFF
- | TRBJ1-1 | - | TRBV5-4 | TGTGCCAGCAGCGGGGGAGGGCGCACTGAAGCTTTCTTT | CASSGGGRTEAFF